Listed below are T cell receptor beta chains from one sample, sequenced in a study of CD8+CD57+ T cells in acquired aplastic anemia. TCRdb reprocessed the reads with MiXCR, giving one entry per CDR3 protein. The data show roughly 180,000 distinct CDR3 sequences, with roughly three fifths seen just once and roughly 43% held by the top ten. The sequencing sample was made of sorted CD4+, CD8+, or CD8+CD57+ T cells (not recorded which) from PBMCs. The source is a human donor with aplastic anemia. Each CDR3 is given with its conserved first and last residue. D genes are given only for firm matches. Clone size, where shown, is once, few, many, or a class for clones that have expanded.

v_call: TRBV7-4; j_call: TRBJ2-7; clone_size: few; d_call: .; cdr3_length: 17; cdr3_nt: TGTGCCAGCAAGCCCGACGTCGCCGGGACTGGCACCTACGAGCAGTACTTC; cdr3_aa: CASKPDVAGTGTYEQYF
v_call: TRBV24-1; j_call: TRBJ2-5; clone_size: .; d_call: TRBD2; cdr3_length: 18; cdr3_nt: TGTGCCACCAGTGATTTAGGACTAGCGGGCACAGGGGAAGGGACCCAGTACTTC; cdr3_aa: CATSDLGLAGTGEGTQYF
v_call: TRBV2; j_call: TRBJ1-2; clone_size: many; d_call: .; cdr3_length: 14; cdr3_nt: TGTGCCACCGAGAACAGGGAAGAGACCTATGGCTACACCTTC; cdr3_aa: CATENREETYGYTF
v_call: TRBV7-8; j_call: TRBJ1-2; clone_size: .; d_call: .; cdr3_length: 13; cdr3_nt: TGTGCCAGCAGCTTAGTAGGGGCGGTTGGCTACACCTTC; cdr3_aa: CASSLVGAVGYTF
v_call: TRBV10-2; j_call: TRBJ2-7; clone_size: .; d_call: TRBD1; cdr3_length: 13; cdr3_nt: TGCGCCAGCACCGGGACAGGGGACGGTGAGCAGTACTTC; cdr3_aa: CASTGTGDGEQYF
v_call: TRBV25-1; j_call: TRBJ1-1; clone_size: .; d_call: TRBD1; cdr3_length: 15; cdr3_nt: TGTGCCAGCAGCTCAGGGGGCGCCAAAGGCACTGAAGCTTTCTTT; cdr3_aa: CASSSGGAKGTEAFF
v_call: TRBV19; j_call: TRBJ2-7; clone_size: many; d_call: TRBD1; cdr3_length: 14; cdr3_nt: TGTGCCAGTAGTTCCCGGGACAGCTCCTACGAGCAGTACTTC; cdr3_aa: CASSSRDSSYEQYF
v_call: TRBV6-5; j_call: TRBJ1-1; clone_size: once; d_call: TRBD1; cdr3_length: 14; cdr3_nt: TGTGCCAGCAGACCCGGACAGGGGAACACTGAAGCTTTCTTT; cdr3_aa: CASRPGQGNTEAFF
v_call: TRBV7-9; j_call: TRBJ1-1; clone_size: .; d_call: .; cdr3_length: 11; cdr3_nt: TGTGCCAGCAGCCCGACAGGCGGAGCTTTCTTT; cdr3_aa: CASSPTGGAFF
v_call: TRBV10-1; j_call: TRBJ1-3; clone_size: once; d_call: TRBD1; cdr3_length: 15; cdr3_nt: TGCGCCAGCAGGCAATCAGGGGGTAAGGGAAACACCATATATTTT; cdr3_aa: CASRQSGGKGNTIYF
v_call: TRBV2; j_call: TRBJ2-5; clone_size: once; d_call: .; cdr3_length: 14; cdr3_nt: TGTGCCAGCAGTGAAAGACAGACTCAAGAGACCCAGTACTTC; cdr3_aa: CASSERQTQETQYF
v_call: TRBV12-3/TRBV12-4; j_call: TRBJ2-3; clone_size: .; d_call: TRBD2; cdr3_length: 20; cdr3_nt: TGTGCCAGCAGTCCCCCGGGACTAGCGGGGGTTCTCCGACGCACAGATACGCAGTATTTT; cdr3_aa: CASSPPGLAGVLRRTDTQYF
v_call: TRBV20-1; j_call: TRBJ1-6; clone_size: few; d_call: TRBD1; cdr3_length: 14; cdr3_nt: TGCAGTGCACCCGACAGGGGCGATAATTCACCCCTCCACTTT; cdr3_aa: CSAPDRGDNSPLHF
v_call: TRBV29-1; j_call: TRBJ1-3; clone_size: few; d_call: .; cdr3_length: 12; cdr3_nt: TGCAGCGCCGACAGTGAGGGAAACACCATATATTTT; cdr3_aa: CSADSEGNTIYF
v_call: TRBV12-3/TRBV12-4; j_call: TRBJ1-2; clone_size: many; d_call: .; cdr3_length: 13; cdr3_nt: TGTGCCAGCAGCCCTGGCCCGATTTATGGCTACACCTTC; cdr3_aa: CASSPGPIYGYTF
v_call: TRBV7-2; j_call: TRBJ2-5; clone_size: .; d_call: TRBD2; cdr3_length: 13; cdr3_nt: TGTGCCAGCAGGACTAGCGGGTTAGAGACCCAGTACTTC; cdr3_aa: CASRTSGLETQYF
v_call: TRBV14; j_call: TRBJ2-2; clone_size: .; d_call: .; cdr3_length: 15; cdr3_nt: TGTGCCAGCAGCCAAGATATAGGGGGCACCGGGGAGCTGTTTTTT; cdr3_aa: CASSQDIGGTGELFF
v_call: TRBV7-9; j_call: TRBJ1-2; clone_size: .; d_call: TRBD1; cdr3_length: 15; cdr3_nt: TGTGCCAGCAGCCAGGGACAGGGGAAGGGCTATGGCTACACCTTC; cdr3_aa: CASSQGQGKGYGYTF
v_call: TRBV29-1; j_call: TRBJ2-3; clone_size: once; d_call: .; cdr3_length: 12; cdr3_nt: TGCAGCGCCTCGACAGGCACAGATACGCAGTATTTT; cdr3_aa: CSASTGTDTQYF
v_call: TRBV11-1; j_call: TRBJ2-7; clone_size: few; d_call: TRBD1; cdr3_length: 17; cdr3_nt: TGTGCCAGCAGCTACAGCGGACAGGGGGCATTTTCGTACGAGCAGTACTTC; cdr3_aa: CASSYSGQGAFSYEQYF
v_call: TRBV6-4; j_call: TRBJ1-2; clone_size: .; d_call: .; cdr3_length: 13; cdr3_nt: TGTGCCAGCAGTCCGGGGGGGTCGGAAGGCTACACCTTC; cdr3_aa: CASSPGGSEGYTF
v_call: TRBV19; j_call: TRBJ1-5; clone_size: .; d_call: .; cdr3_length: 13; cdr3_nt: TGTGCCAGTAGCCCCGGCTTCAATCAGCCCCAGCATTTT; cdr3_aa: CASSPGFNQPQHF
v_call: TRBV6-2/TRBV6-3; j_call: TRBJ2-7; clone_size: few; d_call: TRBD2; cdr3_length: 13; cdr3_nt: TGTGCCAGCAGTGCTAGCGGGGGTTACGAGCAGTACTTC; cdr3_aa: CASSASGGYEQYF
v_call: TRBV27; j_call: TRBJ1-4; clone_size: .; d_call: TRBD1; cdr3_length: 13; cdr3_nt: TGTGCCAGACGGACAGGGGATAATGAAAAACTGTTTTTT; cdr3_aa: CARRTGDNEKLFF
v_call: TRBV19; j_call: TRBJ2-7; clone_size: once; d_call: .; cdr3_length: 14; cdr3_nt: TGTGCCAGTAGAGGGGCGGCGGGGTCGGGGGAGCAGTACTTC; cdr3_aa: CASRGAAGSGEQYF
v_call: TRBV5-1; j_call: TRBJ2-1; clone_size: few; d_call: TRBD2; cdr3_length: 15; cdr3_nt: TGCGCCAGCAGGGCGAGCGGGAGGGCCAACAATGAGCAGTTCTTC; cdr3_aa: CASRASGRANNEQFF
v_call: TRBV9; j_call: TRBJ1-1; clone_size: many; d_call: .; cdr3_length: 12; cdr3_nt: TGTGCCAGCAGCCCCATTTCAACTGAAGCTTTCTTT; cdr3_aa: CASSPISTEAFF
v_call: TRBV7-8; j_call: TRBJ2-2; clone_size: .; d_call: .; cdr3_length: 12; cdr3_nt: TGTGCCAGCAGCTTCTCGCGGCGGGAGCTGTTTTTT; cdr3_aa: CASSFSRRELFF
v_call: TRBV15; j_call: TRBJ1-4; clone_size: .; d_call: TRBD1; cdr3_length: 16; cdr3_nt: TGTGCCACCAGCAGTGGGACAGGCCCAACTAATGAAAAACTGTTTTTT; cdr3_aa: CATSSGTGPTNEKLFF
v_call: TRBV7-9; j_call: TRBJ2-7; clone_size: many; d_call: TRBD1; cdr3_length: 18; cdr3_nt: TGTGCCAGCAGCGTACCGGGACAGGGGGGAATCGGCGATTACGAGCAGTACTTC; cdr3_aa: CASSVPGQGGIGDYEQYF
v_call: TRBV20-1; j_call: TRBJ2-7; clone_size: .; d_call: TRBD1; cdr3_length: 15; cdr3_nt: TGCAGTGCTAGACTAAGCGACAGGGGGCTTTACGAGCAGTACTTC; cdr3_aa: CSARLSDRGLYEQYF
v_call: TRBV7-8; j_call: TRBJ2-5; clone_size: .; d_call: TRBD2; cdr3_length: 14; cdr3_nt: TGTGCCAGCAGCTTGGGAGGGTTTGGAGAGACCCAGTACTTC; cdr3_aa: CASSLGGFGETQYF
v_call: TRBV19; j_call: TRBJ2-3; clone_size: .; d_call: .; cdr3_length: 14; cdr3_nt: TGTGCCAGTAAGGCGAGGGGGGCGGCTTGGACGCAGTATTTT; cdr3_aa: CASKARGAAWTQYF
v_call: TRBV7-2; j_call: TRBJ2-5; clone_size: .; d_call: .; cdr3_length: 13; cdr3_nt: TGTGCCAGCAGCCCGGACCCGACGGAGACCCAGTACTTC; cdr3_aa: CASSPDPTETQYF
v_call: TRBV5-1; j_call: TRBJ2-2; clone_size: .; d_call: .; cdr3_length: 11; cdr3_nt: TGCGCCAGTGAAACGAGTGGGGAGCTGTTTTTT; cdr3_aa: CASETSGELFF
v_call: TRBV7-9; j_call: TRBJ1-1; clone_size: .; d_call: TRBD1; cdr3_length: 14; cdr3_nt: TGTGCCAGCAGCTGGGACAGGGGAAGGACTGAAGCTTTCTTT; cdr3_aa: CASSWDRGRTEAFF
v_call: TRBV9; j_call: TRBJ1-5; clone_size: .; d_call: .; cdr3_length: 14; cdr3_nt: TGTGCCAGCAGCGTTTCCTCGGGGTATCAGCCCCAGCATTTT; cdr3_aa: CASSVSSGYQPQHF
v_call: TRBV20-1; j_call: TRBJ1-2; clone_size: .; d_call: .; cdr3_length: 11; cdr3_nt: TGCAGTGCTAGAGATCCGTATGGCTACACCTTC; cdr3_aa: CSARDPYGYTF
v_call: TRBV7-8; j_call: TRBJ1-1; clone_size: .; d_call: .; cdr3_length: 13; cdr3_nt: TGTGCCAGCAGCTTAGGTGGGGAGTCCGGAGCTTTCTTT; cdr3_aa: CASSLGGESGAFF
v_call: TRBV12-3/TRBV12-4; j_call: TRBJ2-5; clone_size: .; d_call: .; cdr3_length: 18; cdr3_nt: TGTGCCAGCAGTTTAGAAGCGTTGGGGGGCCGTGACCAAGAGACCCAGTACTTC; cdr3_aa: CASSLEALGGRDQETQYF
v_call: TRBV24-1; j_call: TRBJ2-2; clone_size: many; d_call: .; cdr3_length: 13; cdr3_nt: TGTGCCACCAGTGACAGGGGACCCGGGGAGCTGTTTTTT; cdr3_aa: CATSDRGPGELFF
v_call: TRBV12-3/TRBV12-4; j_call: TRBJ1-2; clone_size: many; d_call: .; cdr3_length: 13; cdr3_nt: TGTGCCAGCAGTTTAGCGCGGGACCGAGGCTACACCTTC; cdr3_aa: CASSLARDRGYTF
v_call: TRBV20-1; j_call: TRBJ2-1; clone_size: few; d_call: .; cdr3_length: 13; cdr3_nt: TGCAGTGCTGACCTTAACTTTGACAATGAGCAGTTCTTC; cdr3_aa: CSADLNFDNEQFF
v_call: TRBV19; j_call: TRBJ1-2; clone_size: once; d_call: .; cdr3_length: 14; cdr3_nt: TGTGCCAGTAGTATCCGCAGGGGTCCCTATGGCTACACCTTC; cdr3_aa: CASSIRRGPYGYTF
v_call: TRBV7-9; j_call: TRBJ1-6; clone_size: once; d_call: .; cdr3_length: 14; cdr3_nt: TGTGCCAGCAGCTTGGGACGAAGAGAGTCACCCCTCCACTTT; cdr3_aa: CASSLGRRESPLHF
v_call: TRBV5-5; j_call: TRBJ2-7; clone_size: few; d_call: .; cdr3_length: 15; cdr3_nt: TGTGCCAGCAGCTTAGAAAGCACAGGAACCTACGAGCAGTACTTC; cdr3_aa: CASSLESTGTYEQYF
v_call: TRBV24-1; j_call: TRBJ1-4; clone_size: .; d_call: .; cdr3_length: 13; cdr3_nt: TGTGCCACCAGCTGGCCTGAGGAGGATAAACTGTTTTTT; cdr3_aa: CATSWPEEDKLFF
v_call: TRBV4-1; j_call: TRBJ2-5; clone_size: few; d_call: .; cdr3_length: 17; cdr3_nt: TGCGCCAGCAGCCAAGATGGCACTAGCAGCAATCGGGAGACCCAGTACTTC; cdr3_aa: CASSQDGTSSNRETQYF
v_call: TRBV29-1; j_call: TRBJ1-4; clone_size: .; d_call: .; cdr3_length: 11; cdr3_nt: TGCAGCGTTGAAGGGGGTGAAAAACTGTTTTTT; cdr3_aa: CSVEGGEKLFF
v_call: TRBV29-1; j_call: TRBJ2-1; clone_size: .; d_call: .; cdr3_length: 15; cdr3_nt: TGCAGCGTTGATCGTGGTTCTCAAACGCACAATGAGCAGTTCTTC; cdr3_aa: CSVDRGSQTHNEQFF
v_call: TRBV5-4; j_call: TRBJ2-5; clone_size: .; d_call: TRBD2; cdr3_length: 14; cdr3_nt: TGTGCCAGCAGCCGAATCGAAAGAGCGGGAGTGGTGGTCTTC; cdr3_aa: CASSRIERAGVVVF
v_call: TRBV7-3; j_call: TRBJ1-6; clone_size: .; d_call: TRBD1; cdr3_length: 15; cdr3_nt: TGTGCCAGCAGCTTGGTCGACAGGGAAAATTCACCCCTCCACTTT; cdr3_aa: CASSLVDRENSPLHF
v_call: TRBV20-1; j_call: TRBJ2-7; clone_size: once; d_call: TRBD1; cdr3_length: 17; cdr3_nt: TGCAGTGCTAGAGAGAGGGGCAGGGGGCGAGGCGCCTACGAGCAGTACTTC; cdr3_aa: CSARERGRGRGAYEQYF
v_call: TRBV7-9; j_call: TRBJ2-5; clone_size: .; d_call: .; cdr3_length: 15; cdr3_nt: TGTGCCAGCAGCTTAAGAGGATCGAACCGAGAGACCCAGTACTTC; cdr3_aa: CASSLRGSNRETQYF
v_call: TRBV15; j_call: TRBJ2-1; clone_size: .; d_call: TRBD2; cdr3_length: 13; cdr3_nt: TGTGCCACCAGCAGAGGCCGGGACTACGAGCAGTTCTTC; cdr3_aa: CATSRGRDYEQFF
v_call: TRBV28; j_call: TRBJ1-4; clone_size: .; d_call: .; cdr3_length: 11; cdr3_nt: TGTGCCAGCACCTCGAAGGAAAAACTGTTTTTT; cdr3_aa: CASTSKEKLFF
v_call: TRBV7-2; j_call: TRBJ1-1; clone_size: .; d_call: TRBD1; cdr3_length: 14; cdr3_nt: TGTGCCAGCAGCTTGGGAGGACAGGGAAGAGAAGCTTTCTTT; cdr3_aa: CASSLGGQGREAFF
v_call: TRBV6-5; j_call: TRBJ2-7; clone_size: once; d_call: TRBD2; cdr3_length: 14; cdr3_nt: TGTGCCAGCAGTGACCCTAGCGGGAGGTACGAGCAGTACTTC; cdr3_aa: CASSDPSGRYEQYF